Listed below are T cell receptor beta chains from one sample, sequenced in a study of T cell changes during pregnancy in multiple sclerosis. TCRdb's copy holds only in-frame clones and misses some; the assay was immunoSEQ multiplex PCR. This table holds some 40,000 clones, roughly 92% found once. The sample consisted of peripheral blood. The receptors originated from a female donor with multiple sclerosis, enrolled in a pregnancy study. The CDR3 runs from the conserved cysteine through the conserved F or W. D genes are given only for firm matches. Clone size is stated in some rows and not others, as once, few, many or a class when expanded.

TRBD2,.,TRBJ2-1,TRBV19,CASKVVAGGYNEQFF,TGTGCCAGTAAAGTTGTCGCGGGGGGATACAATGAGCAGTTCTTC
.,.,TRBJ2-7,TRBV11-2,CASRPPGHYEQYF,TGTGCCAGCAGACCCCCGGGACACTACGAGCAGTACTTC
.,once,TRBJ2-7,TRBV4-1,CASSQVMGRDEQYF,TGCGCCAGCAGCCAAGTGATGGGGCGGGACGAGCAGTACTTC
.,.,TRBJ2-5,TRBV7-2,CASSLEVGETQYF,TGTGCCAGCAGCTTAGAAGTGGGCGAGACCCAGTACTTC
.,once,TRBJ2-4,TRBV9,CASSVGAGAKNIQYF,TGTGCCAGCAGCGTAGGGGCAGGAGCCAAAAACATTCAGTACTTC
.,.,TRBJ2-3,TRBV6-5,CASSYEGSTDTQYF,TGTGCCAGCAGTTACGAGGGTAGCACAGATACGCAGTATTTT
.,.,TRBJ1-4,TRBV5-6,CASSLVDGVREKLFF,TGTGCCAGCAGCTTGGTTGACGGGGTAAGGGAAAAACTGTTTTTT
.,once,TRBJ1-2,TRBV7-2,CASSFLNYGYTF,TGTGCCAGCAGCTTTTTGAACTATGGCTACACCTTC
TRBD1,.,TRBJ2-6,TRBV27,CASSPGQGTGGANVLTF,TGTGCCAGCAGTCCGGGACAGGGGACGGGTGGGGCCAACGTCCTGACTTTC
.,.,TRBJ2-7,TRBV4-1,CASSQEGQLYEQYF,TGCGCCAGCAGCCAGGAGGGACAGCTCTACGAGCAGTACTTC
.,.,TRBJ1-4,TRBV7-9,CASTPNAGGHEKLFF,TGTGCCAGCACCCCGAACGCGGGGGGCCATGAAAAACTGTTTTTT
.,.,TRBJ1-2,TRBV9,CASSPRTVQGRYTF,TGTGCCAGCAGCCCAAGGACTGTTCAGGGTCGCTACACCTTC
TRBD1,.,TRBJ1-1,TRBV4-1,CASSLQGGTEAFF,TGCGCCAGCAGCCTACAGGGGGGCACTGAAGCTTTCTTT
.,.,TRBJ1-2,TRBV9,CASSVAPYNHGGYTF,TGTGCCAGCAGCGTAGCCCCTTACAATCATGGTGGCTACACCTTC